This T cell receptor (beta chain) was sequenced for a study of cytomegalovirus exposure and HLA in healthy donors. Findings and caveats of the study: In an earlier analysis, productive rearrangement rates for most beta V segments clustered near 87% or 30%. It was confirmed in vitro that three of the CMV-associated chains were specific for CMV antigens.

Points on this clone: Its specificity is unknown.

The PCR contained 60 Vbeta and 13 Jbeta primers. Original processing notes: Later, some 79 million unique TCR beta chains were counted in an analysis, and approximately 10 million of them were shared. Assay: immunoSEQ multiplex PCR; the TCRdb copy retains only in-frame clones and omits some. V, J and clone size are those of that table, while D and trimming were read from the DNA. The sample records about 160,000 clones, 65% to 90% being singletons. The germline V gene encodes CDR1 LGHNA and CDR2 YNFKEQ. The CDR3 consists of 16 residues. V gave up 0 bases and J gave up 4 bases; unmatched junction bases: 7.

The sample was PBMCs. This receptor was obtained from a human donor in good health. The J gene is TRBJ2-7, the V gene TRBV4-2; 9 positions agree with TRBD2. CDR3 coding DNA: TGTGCCAGCAGCCAAGACAAGCGGGGGGCCGAGTACGAGCAGTACTTC. It specifies CASSQDKRGAEYEQYF.